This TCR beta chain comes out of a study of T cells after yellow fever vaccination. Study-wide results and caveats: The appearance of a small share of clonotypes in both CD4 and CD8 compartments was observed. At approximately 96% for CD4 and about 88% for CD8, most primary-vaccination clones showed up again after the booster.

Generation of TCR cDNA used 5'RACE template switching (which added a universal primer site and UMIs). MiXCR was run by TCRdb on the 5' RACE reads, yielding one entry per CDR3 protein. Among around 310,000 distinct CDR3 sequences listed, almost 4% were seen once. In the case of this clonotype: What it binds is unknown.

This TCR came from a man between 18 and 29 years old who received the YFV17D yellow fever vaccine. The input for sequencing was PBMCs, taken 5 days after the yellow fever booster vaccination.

The CDR3 here is CASSQGIAISGANVLTF. The CDR3 region has the DNA TGCGCCAGCAGCCAAGGGATAGCGATCTCTGGGGCCAACGTCCTGACTTTC. The J gene is TRBJ2-6, the V gene TRBV4-1, with a weak D call TRBD2 (5 bases). In germline, CDR1 is MGHRA, CDR2 YSYEKL. The CDR3 has 17 residues. V lost 1 base to trimming and J lost 0 bases, with 10 bases between them.